Listed here are 27 T cell receptor beta chains from one sample, sequenced in a study of blood T cells in healthy people across ages. A second PCR of 7 to 11 cycles used a sample-barcoded 5' primer and a J-beta primer mix. TCRdb re-analysed the 5' RACE reads in MiXCR, keeping a single row per CDR3 protein. This sample has 650,000 to 900,000 distinct CDR3 sequences, with around 62% found just once. Input material: blood. These receptors originate from a man aged 30 to 39 in good health.

This sequence joins TRBV7-9 and TRBJ2-1; a weak D match, TRBD2 (5 bases). The CDR3 sequence is 14 residues long. Trimming shortened V by 5 bases and J by 5 bases, and 13 bases separated the two germline ends. CDR1 is SEHNR, CDR2 FQNEAQ, per germline (reference sequence). The CDR3 region is CASSPRAENNEQFF. DNA of the CDR3: TGTGCCAGCAGCCCTCGAGCGGAGAACAATGAGCAGTTCTTC.

This clonotype was picked up one time. This sequence joins TRBV20-1 and TRBJ2-7, with 9 bases fitting TRBD2. CDR1 and CDR2 (germline): DFQATT, SNEGSKA (reference sequence). V lost 3 bases and J lost 0; bases outside the gene matches: 9. The length of the CDR3 is 16 residues. The CDR3 DNA follows: TGCAGTGCTAGTGGGCTAGCGGGGTCGAGCTCCTACGAGCAGTACTTC. This sequence encodes CSASGLAGSSSYEQYF.

The chain carries TRBV28 and TRBJ1-5; D is perhaps TRBD1 (5 bases). Germline CDR1 and CDR2: MDHEN and SYDVKM. V lost 7 bases to trimming and J lost 4 bases, with 11 bases between them. This CDR3 has 13 amino acids. DNA for the CDR3: TGTGCCAGCACCAGGGACGGTAATCAGCCCCAGCATTTT. This translates into CASTRDGNQPQHF.

The chain carries TRBV2 and TRBJ2-3; TRBD2 agrees at 11 bases. This CDR3 is built from 15 residues. CDR1 is SNHLY and CDR2 is FYNNEI in the germline V gene. The junction had 3 bases not matched to a gene; V was cut back by 6 bases and J by 1 base. The CDR3 nucleotides read TGTGCCAGCAGGCCACTAGCGGGGGGCACAGATACGCAGTATTTT. Protein product: CASRPLAGGTDTQYF.

The chain has TRBV2 and TRBJ1-1; the D is unclear. Per germline, CDR1 SNHLY and CDR2 FYNNEI. The CDR3 spans 14 residues. Trimming took off 4 bases at V and 5 bases at J, with 14 bases between the two ends. Here the CDR3 reads CASSANRWFTEAFF. CDR3 in DNA: TGTGCCAGCAGTGCTAATCGGTGGTTTACTGAAGCTTTCTTT.

This rearrangement joins TRBV11-2 to TRBJ2-3; perhaps TRBD1 as D (5 bases). The CDR3 covers 14 residues. Per the germline V gene, CDR1 is SGHAT and CDR2 is FQNNGV. The ends were cut back, 5 bases at V and 2 bases at J, with 11 bases in the middle. The chain's CDR3 is CASSPGYDTDTQYF. For the CDR3, the DNA is TGTGCCAGCAGCCCAGGGTACGACACAGATACGCAGTATTTT.

This chain joins TRBV27 and TRBJ2-1; 11 nucleotides agree with TRBD2. Germline lookup yields CDR1 MNHEY and CDR2 SMNVEV (reference sequence). The CDR3 runs to 16 residues. The trim removed 6 bases at V and 8 bases at J, leaving 12 bases unmatched. Written as DNA, the CDR3 is TGTGCCAGCAGCTCGCTAGCGGGGGGATATAGTTATGAGCAGTTCTTC. It encodes CASSSLAGGYSYEQFF.

The table lists this clonotype with a few counts. The chain employs TRBV2 and TRBJ1-6; 7 bases fit TRBD1. Germline CDR1 SNHLY, CDR2 FYNNEI. The junction had 9 bases not matched to a gene; V was cut back by 8 bases and J by 8 bases. This CDR3 has 14 residues. CDR3 bases: TGTGCCAGCCAGGGGTTCACAGGGGATTCACCCCTCCACTTT. This encodes CASQGFTGDSPLHF.

The chain employs TRBV7-9 and TRBJ1-1; D call uncertain. Germline values: CDR1 SEHNR, CDR2 FQNEAQ (reference sequence). Between the trimmed V and J ends, which lost 3 bases and 1 base, there was a span of 9 bases. This CDR3 comprises 14 residues. The CDR3 protein is CASSFQDQNTEAFF. The CDR3 coding sequence is TGTGCCAGCAGCTTTCAAGATCAGAACACTGAAGCTTTCTTT.

This chain joins TRBV10-3 and TRBJ2-7, with TRBD1 identical over 7 bases. V was clipped by 2 bases and J by 0 bases; unmatched bases: 4. The CDR3 sequence is 15 residues long. CDR1 and CDR2 (germline): ENHRY, SYGVKD. In DNA, the CDR3 is TGTGCCATCAGTGAGACCGACAGGGACTCCTACGAGCAGTACTTC. It encodes CAISETDRDSYEQYF.

The chain is built from TRBV2 and TRBJ2-5; 13 bases line up with TRBD2. V trimming: 5 bases; J trimming: 5 bases; junction bases outside the gene matches: 8. CDR3 length: 16 amino acids. Germline-derived CDR1 and CDR2 are SNHLY and FYNNEI. The CDR3 spells CASSRLAGGSRETQYF. The DNA for the CDR3 is TGTGCCAGCAGTCGACTAGCGGGAGGTAGCCGGGAGACCCAGTACTTC.

The V gene is TRBV29-1, the J gene TRBJ2-1; weak D call: TRBD1 (6 bases). Trimming took off 0 bases at V and 9 bases at J, with 18 bases between the two ends. Per the germline V gene, CDR1 is SQVTM and CDR2 is ANQGSEA. The CDR3 totals 15 residues. Here the CDR3 reads CSVEDRGLSGCEQFF. The CDR3 DNA reads TGCAGCGTTGAAGATAGGGGGTTATCAGGCTGTGAGCAGTTCTTC.

The V gene is TRBV5-1, the J gene TRBJ2-3, with 8 bases that match TRBD2. The CDR3 is 14 residues long. V lost 4 bases, J lost 4 bases, and 5 bases stayed unmatched. Germline CDR1 is SGHRS and CDR2 is YFSETQ. The CDR3 nucleotides read TGCGCCAGCAGCCAAGCGGGGGAAGCAGATACGCAGTATTTT. This translates into CASSQAGEADTQYF.

This rearrangement joins TRBV7-8 to TRBJ2-5, with TRBD2 matching over 9 bases. CDR3 size: 15 residues. Germline V gives CDR1 SGHVS, CDR2 FQNEAQ. V lost 7 bases and J lost 1; bases outside the gene matches: 7. CDR3 residues: CASTKEGLAQETQYF. DNA of the CDR3: TGTGCCAGCACCAAAGAGGGACTAGCCCAAGAGACCCAGTACTTC.

This clonotype was observed a few times. This chain links TRBV20-1 with TRBJ2-5; maybe TRBD2 (5 bases). Germline assignment: CDR1 DFQATT and CDR2 SNEGSKA (reference sequence). The CDR3 extends over 13 amino acids. Between the trimmed V and J ends, which lost 6 bases and 2 bases, there was a span of 13 bases. The CDR3 DNA is TGCAGTGCCCCTTGGACGGGGCAAGAGACCCAGTACTTC. It is translated as CSAPWTGQETQYF.

The V call is TRBV15, the J call TRBJ1-6; D may be TRBD1 (6 bases). Between the trimmed V and J ends, which lost 2 bases and 6 bases, there was a span of 14 bases. The CDR3 covers 16 residues. Germline V lookup: CDR1 LNHNV, CDR2 YYDKDF (reference sequence). The CDR3 DNA follows: TGTGCCACCAGCAGACTACAGGGAATGGGTAATTCACCCCTCCACTTT. It specifies CATSRLQGMGNSPLHF. Full variable domain (remainder filled in from reference TRBV15 and TRBJ1-6): DAMVIQNPRYQVTQFGKPVTLSCSQTLNHNVMYWYQQKSSQAPKLLFHYYDKDFNNEADTPDNFQSRRPNTSFCFLDIRSPGLGDTAMYLCATSRLQGMGNSPLHFGNGTRLTVT.

J is TRBJ2-3 and V is TRBV11-3; D not certain. V lost 1 base and J 6 bases, leaving 11 bases between the germline ends. The CDR3 runs to 14 residues. The germline gives CDR1 SGHNT, CDR2 YENEEA. The CDR3 sequence is CASSLVGSADTQYF. The CDR3 bases are TGTGCCAGCAGCTTAGTAGGGTCAGCGGATACGCAGTATTTT.

This clonotype was seen once. This rearrangement joins TRBV5-6 to TRBJ2-1; 7 bases fit TRBD2. Looked up from germline, CDR1 is SGHDT and CDR2 is YYEEEE. Trimming cost V 4 bases and J 8 bases; bases outside gene matches: 9. The CDR3 is 14 amino acids. The CDR3 nucleotides are TGTGCCAGCAGCCTGGGGGAGGGTATCGATGAGCAGTTCTTC. Amino acid sequence: CASSLGEGIDEQFF.

Points on this clonotype: Germline and junction disagree at one end, which may indicate a read error. The chain joins TRBV13 to TRBJ1-2; TRBD1 might be the D (6 bases). This CDR3 contains 14 residues. Germline assignment: CDR1 PRHDT and CDR2 FYEKMQ (reference sequence). CDR3 residues: CASSKLTGPYGYTF. The CDR3 nucleotides are TGTGCCAGCAGCAAACTAACAGGGCCCTATGGCTACACTTTC.

This chain uses TRBV6-2 or TRBV6-3 with TRBJ2-4; 7 bases are a match to TRBD2. The ends lost 2 bases at V and 6 bases at J; junction bases unmatched: 4. The CDR3 spans 14 residues. Germline values: CDR1 MNHEY, CDR2 SVGEGT. The CDR3 DNA reads as TGTGCCAGCAGTTACATGGCTAGCGGAAACATTCAGTACTTC. It encodes CASSYMASGNIQYF.

This sequence joins TRBV7-2 and TRBJ2-5; 7 positions match TRBD2. Germline V lookup: CDR1 SGHTA, CDR2 FQGNSA. CDR3 length: 14 residues. The V gene end was trimmed by 5 bases and the J gene end by 11 bases; junction bases not matched to a gene: 14. The CDR3 region has the DNA TGTGCCAGCAGCCTCCAGTGGACTAGTAGGGAGCAGTACTTC. Encoded protein: CASSLQWTSREQYF.

CDR3 nucleotide sequence: TGTGCCAGCAGCTTAGCGGGGTATACCGGGGAGCTGTTTTTT. Translating gives CASSLAGYTGELFF. The rearrangement joins TRBV7-2 to TRBJ2-2; D uncertain. The CDR3 covers 14 residues. Trimming shortened V by 0 bases and J by 5 bases, and 7 bases separated the two germline ends. The germline CDR1 and CDR2 sequences are SGHTA and FQGNSA. Drawing the rest from reference TRBV7-2 and TRBJ2-2, the complete variable domain is GAGVSQSPSNKVTEKGKDVELRCDPISGHTALYWYRQSLGQGLEFLIYFQGNSAPDKSGLPSDRFSAERTGGSVSTLTIQRTQQEDSAVYLCASSLAGYTGELFFGEGSRLTVL.

The chain uses TRBV6-5 and TRBJ1-2, with D possibly matching TRBD1 (6 bases). The CDR3 consists of 14 residues. Per germline, CDR1 MNHEY and CDR2 SVGAGI. The ends were cut back, 2 bases at V and 5 bases at J, with 12 bases in the middle. CDR3 sequence reads: CASSYNRVPYGYTF. The CDR3 bases are TGTGCCAGCAGTTACAACAGGGTCCCTTATGGCTACACCTTC.

The CDR3 region has the DNA TGTGCCACCAGTGATAGTGGGGTATTGGATACGCAGTATTTT. Protein product: CATSDSGVLDTQYF. J is TRBJ2-3 and V is TRBV24-1; D remains unclear. This CDR3 region has 14 residues. In germline, CDR1 is KGHDR, CDR2 SFDVKD. V gave up 3 bases and J gave up 6 bases, with 12 bases separating them.

The J gene is TRBJ1-4, the V gene TRBV7-6; D is unresolved. Germline V gene data show CDR1 as SGHVS and CDR2 as FNYEAQ. This CDR3 contains 16 residues. Trimming pared 0 bases from V and 5 bases from J, leaving 13 bases between. CDR3 in DNA: TGTGCCAGCAGCTTAGCGGCCCAAGGAGTGAATGAAAAACTGTTTTTT. It is translated as CASSLAAQGVNEKLFF. Full variable domain (outside the CDR3, taken from reference TRBV7-6 and TRBJ1-4): GAGVSQSPRYKVTKRGQDVALRCDPISGHVSLYWYRQALGQGPEFLTYFNYEAQQDKSGLPNDRFSAERPEGSISTLTIQRTEQRDSAMYRCASSLAAQGVNEKLFFGSGTQLSVL.

The chain is built from TRBV28 and TRBJ2-1; D call uncertain. This CDR3 spans 15 amino acids. Germline lookup yields CDR1 MDHEN and CDR2 SYDVKM. V was shortened by 5 bases and J by 3 bases, with 14 bases between the two germline ends. The CDR3 here is CASSQYGGDYNEQFF. The CDR3 coding sequence is TGTGCCAGCAGTCAATATGGTGGGGACTACAATGAGCAGTTCTTC.

This clonotype appeared a few times. The V call is TRBV2, the J call TRBJ2-4, with 11 bases lining up with TRBD2. The CDR3 consists of 18 residues. J gave up 3 bases and V 6 bases, and 13 bases lay outside the gene matches. Germline lookup yields CDR1 SNHLY and CDR2 FYNNEI. The CDR3 nucleotides read TGTGCCAGCAGCCCTCAACGTACTAGCGGGGGCCTCAAAAACATTCAGTACTTC. It specifies CASSPQRTSGGLKNIQYF.